These 30 T cell receptor beta chains came from one sample sequenced in a study of T cell repertoires in cytomegalovirus infection. Antigens for these TCRs are unknown. TCRdb used MiXCR to reprocess the reads, holding one entry per CDR3 protein. The sample comprises about a million distinct CDR3 sequences, 31% of which are singletons, and 13% rests with the top ten. This material consisted of cultured CD8+ T cells from PBMCs, taken from culture after CMV antigen stimulation. These receptors were collected from a human donor in good health (CMV status not recorded). Some clones in this sample may be carry-over from other donors' samples.

This clonotype was picked up a small number of times. The rearrangement joins TRBV7-6 to TRBJ1-1; D gene unclear. Trimming stripped 1 base from V and 0 bases from J, with 18 bases between. The V gene's germline CDR1 is SGHVS and CDR2 FNYEAQ. The CDR3 totals 18 residues. Written as DNA, the CDR3 is TGTGCCAGCAGCTTAGACCGTTTCGTCGGCCTGTTGAACACTGAAGCTTTCTTT. This gives the protein CASSLDRFVGLLNTEAFF.

The gene calls are TRBV6-5 and TRBJ1-4; possible D gene TRBD1, 6 bases. The CDR3 runs 16 residues. Looked up from germline, CDR1 is MNHEY and CDR2 is SVGAGI. The germline V and J ends were trimmed by 0 bases and 4 bases, with 12 bases remaining between them. CDR3 DNA: TGTGCCAGCAGTTACTCAAAAACGGACAGTAATGAAAAACTGTTTTTT. Its translation: CASSYSKTDSNEKLFF.

The chain carries TRBV19 and TRBJ2-1; D ambiguous. V lost 5 bases and J 0 bases, leaving 8 bases between the germline ends. Germline assignment: CDR1 LNHDA and CDR2 SQIVND (reference sequence). CDR3 length: 14 amino acids. CDR3 loop: CASSYKSSYNEQFF. For the CDR3, the DNA is TGTGCCAGTAGTTACAAGAGCTCCTACAATGAGCAGTTCTTC.

CDR3 residues: CASSLDWAGVENEQFF. For the CDR3, the DNA is TGTGCCAGCAGTTTGGATTGGGCAGGGGTGGAAAATGAGCAGTTCTTC. This chain connects TRBV28 to TRBJ2-1; D is perhaps TRBD1 (6 bases). The CDR3 length is 16 residues. The germline V gene encodes CDR1 MDHEN and CDR2 SYDVKM. Trimming took 3 bases from V and 7 from J, leaving 19 bases between them. Full variable domain (remainder filled in from reference TRBV28 and TRBJ2-1): DVKVTQSSRYLVKRTGEKVFLECVQDMDHENMFWYRQDPGLGLRLIYFSYDVKMKEKGDIPEGYSVSREKKERFSLILESASTNQTSMYLCASSLDWAGVENEQFFGPGTRLTVL.

V is TRBV6-1 and J is TRBJ2-7; 7 nucleotides line up with TRBD1. Germline V gene sequence: CDR1 MNHNS, CDR2 SASEGT. This CDR3 has 15 residues. The junction had 10 bases not matched to a gene; V was cut back by 8 bases and J by 0 bases. CDR3 DNA: TGTGCCAGCCAGGACTGGGGACAGTCCTCCTACGAGCAGTACTTC. This codes for CASQDWGQSSYEQYF.

The J gene is TRBJ2-7, the V gene TRBV7-2; weak D call: TRBD2 (6 bases). The V gene lost 4 bases and the J gene lost 5 bases, with 18 bases spanning the gap. Germline CDR1 SGHTA, CDR2 FQGNSA. This CDR3 contains 15 residues. The CDR3 loop reads CASSSEVGGLDEQYF. The CDR3 DNA is TGTGCCAGCAGCTCCGAGGTGGGGGGTCTCGACGAGCAGTACTTC.

The count of this clonotype is one. J is TRBJ1-5 and V is TRBV20-1; no clear D gene. Germline-derived CDR1 and CDR2 are DFQATT and SNEGSKA (reference sequence). CDR3 length: 13 amino acids. With 5 bases removed from V and 1 base from J, the gap between germline ends came to 9 bases. This CDR3 reads CSAVSASNQPQHF. The DNA of the CDR3 is TGCAGTGCTGTAAGTGCGAGCAATCAGCCCCAGCATTTT.

On this clonotype: Possible read error: a much larger clone is one base away. This CDR3 is CASISRTGGMTDTQYF. CDR3 bases: TGTGCCAGCATCTCCCGGACAGGGGGGATGACAGATACGCAGTATTTT. This chain uses TRBV7-6 with TRBJ2-3, with 10 bases aligning to TRBD1. Germline-derived CDR1 and CDR2 are SGHVS and FNYEAQ. V shed 7 bases, J shed 3 bases, and the junction held 10 bases outside the gene matches. This CDR3 spans 16 amino acids.

This clonotype was seen many times. The chain uses TRBV7-2 and TRBJ2-5; tentatively, D is TRBD2 (6 bases). V lost 5 bases and J lost 4, with 17 bases in between. From germline, CDR1 is SGHTA and CDR2 FQGNSA. The CDR3 has 15 amino acids. In DNA form, the CDR3 reads TGTGCCAGCAGCCCCGGGACGGGGGTTGGAGAGACCCAGTACTTC. It translates to CASSPGTGVGETQYF.

For the CDR3, the DNA is TGCAGCGTTGAAGACCTCACAGGGATTCAATATGGCTACACCTTC. This codes for CSVEDLTGIQYGYTF. The gene calls are TRBV29-1 and TRBJ1-2; tentative D call: TRBD1 (6 bases). This CDR3 comprises 15 residues. V lost 0 bases to trimming and J lost 5 bases, with 16 bases between them. Germline-derived CDR1 and CDR2 are SQVTM and ANQGSEA.

This clonotype has just a few counts. The chain uses TRBV19 and TRBJ2-2, with D possibly being TRBD1 or TRBD2 (5 bases each). Germline V gene data show CDR1 as LNHDA and CDR2 as SQIVND (reference sequence). The CDR3 loop spans 15 amino acids. V was trimmed by 6 bases and J by 6 bases, leaving 17 bases between them. CDR3 loop: CASSPWDPGAGELFF. CDR3 in DNA: TGTGCCAGTAGCCCCTGGGACCCTGGCGCCGGGGAGCTGTTTTTT.

There are a few counts of this clonotype. The V call is TRBV5-1, the J call TRBJ2-1; D may match TRBD1 or TRBD2 (6 bases each). CDR3 size: 16 residues. CDR1 is SGHRS, CDR2 YFSETQ, per germline. The ends were cut back, 5 bases at V and 6 bases at J, with 21 bases in the middle. CDR3 nucleotides: TGCGCCAGCAGTGCCACTAGAGAGGGGGGTAGCAATGAGCAGTTCTTC. The encoded protein is CASSATREGGSNEQFF.

The table lists this clonotype with a few counts. The gene calls are TRBV12-3 or TRBV12-4 and TRBJ2-7; D may match TRBD1 or TRBD2 (6 bases each). Trimming shortened V by 9 bases and J by 7 bases, and 16 bases separated the two germline ends. This CDR3 is built from 12 residues. CDR3 nucleotides: TGTGCCAGTTCTAGGGGGAGGCAGGAGCAGTACTTC. Translating gives CASSRGRQEQYF.

This chain links TRBV10-3 with TRBJ2-6; possible D gene TRBD2, 5 bases. The CDR3 consists of 17 residues. The V end lost 0 bases, the J end lost 0 bases, and 9 bases lay between the germline ends. In germline, CDR1 is ENHRY, CDR2 SYGVKD. The CDR3: CAISESSGYSGANVLTF. The CDR3 DNA reads TGTGCCATCAGTGAGTCGTCGGGATACTCTGGGGCCAACGTCCTGACTTTC.

This clonotype was recorded a few times. V and J are TRBV15 and TRBJ2-7, with TRBD1 as a possible D gene (6 bases). The germline CDR1 and CDR2 sequences are LNHNV and YYDKDF (reference sequence). Between the trimmed V and J ends, which lost 6 bases and 4 bases, there was a span of 19 bases. There are 15 residues in the CDR3. The CDR3 region is CATSLLQGLGYEQYF. Written as DNA, the CDR3 is TGTGCCACCAGTTTACTACAGGGCTTGGGTTACGAGCAGTACTTC.

The CDR3 is CSVERGDAGTEAFF. The CDR3 DNA reads TGCAGCGTTGAACGGGGGGACGCGGGCACTGAAGCTTTCTTT. The rearrangement joins TRBV29-1 to TRBJ1-1; tentative D call: TRBD1 (5 bases). The CDR3 loop spans 14 amino acids. The germline CDR1 and CDR2 sequences are SQVTM and ANQGSEA. V lost 2 bases and J 4 bases, leaving 14 bases between the germline ends.

The rearrangement uses TRBV14 and TRBJ1-2; D remains unclear. V shed 6 bases and J shed 3 bases, with 14 bases lying between them. Looked up from germline, CDR1 is SGHDN and CDR2 is FVKESK. This CDR3 is built from 14 residues. This CDR3 reads CASSRHYSDYGYTF. For the CDR3, the DNA is TGTGCCAGCAGTCGACACTATTCAGACTATGGCTACACCTTC.

The J gene is TRBJ2-1, the V gene TRBV6-5; a possible D gene is TRBD2 (6 bases). Germline V CDR1 and CDR2: MNHEY, SVGAGI. The CDR3 covers 15 residues. Trimming pared 7 bases from V and 4 bases from J, leaving 17 bases between. CDR3 residues: CASTRGVAAYNEQFF. DNA of the CDR3: TGTGCCAGCACCCGCGGGGTGGCAGCGTACAATGAGCAGTTCTTC.

The chain couples TRBV4-2 to TRBJ1-6, with D perhaps matching TRBD1 (5 bases). Germline assignment: CDR1 LGHNA and CDR2 YNFKEQ. The V and J ends lost 0 bases and 0 bases respectively, with 15 bases between them. The CDR3 covers 19 residues. CDR3 nucleotides: TGTGCCAGCAGCCAAGACCAGGGTTGGGGTAGCTCCTATAATTCACCCCTCCACTTT. This codes for CASSQDQGWGSSYNSPLHF.

CDR3 in DNA: TGTGCCAGCAGTGAAACAGGGGCCTACGAGCAGTACGTC. It yields the protein CASSETGAYEQYV. J is TRBJ2-7 and V is TRBV6-1, with 7 bases that match TRBD1. V shed 2 bases and J 2 bases; nucleotides not matched to a gene: 0. The CDR3 totals 13 residues. Germline CDR1 is MNHNS and CDR2 is SASEGT.

The chain combines TRBV20-1 with TRBJ1-1; a possible D gene is TRBD1 (6 bases). Germline assignment: CDR1 DFQATT and CDR2 SNEGSKA (reference sequence). The CDR3 is 14 residues long. Deletions cut 5 bases from V and 6 bases from J, with 19 bases between. The CDR3 region has the DNA TGCAGTGCTTGGGGGGGCCAGGGTCTGGCTGAAGCTTTCTTT. Encoded protein: CSAWGGQGLAEAFF.

The chain joins TRBV12-3 or TRBV12-4 to TRBJ1-1, with 9 bases aligning to TRBD1. The CDR3 length is 15 residues. After removal of 1 base from V and 11 bases from J, the junction contained 11 bases not matched to a gene. The CDR3: CASSLGGTGSLSAFF. The CDR3 DNA sequence: TGTGCCAGCAGTTTAGGGGGGACAGGGTCCTTATCGGCTTTCTTT.

In its sample, this clonotype was seen a few times. The chain joins TRBV27 to TRBJ1-2; D ambiguous. This CDR3 contains 14 residues. In germline, CDR1 is MNHEY, CDR2 SMNVEV (reference sequence). The V gene lost 5 bases and the J gene lost 6 bases, with 16 bases spanning the gap. Here the CDR3 reads CASSTPGFRDGYTF. The CDR3 DNA is TGTGCCAGCAGTACCCCGGGATTCCGGGATGGCTACACCTTC.

In its sample, this clonotype was seen a few times. The CDR3 is CASTAAGGEQYV. As DNA, the CDR3 is TGTGCCAGCACAGCGGCCGGGGGGGAGCAGTACGTC. This chain uses TRBV7-9 with TRBJ2-7, with 7 bases matching TRBD2. Germline trimming cut 7 bases from V and 7 bases from J; bases unmatched to any gene: 7. The CDR3 loop spans 12 amino acids. The V gene's germline CDR1 is SEHNR and CDR2 FQNEAQ (reference sequence).

V gene TRBV12-3 or TRBV12-4 combines with J gene TRBJ2-1; D remains unclear. Trimming cost V 5 bases and J 7 bases, with 9 bases left between them. This CDR3 is built from 12 residues. CDR3 DNA: TGTGCCAGCAGTCACGGCTGGAATGAGCAGTTCTTC. Amino acid sequence: CASSHGWNEQFF.

The chain is built from TRBV7-8 and TRBJ1-4; tentatively, D is TRBD1 (6 bases). The CDR3 loop spans 17 amino acids. From germline, CDR1 is SGHVS and CDR2 FQNEAQ. Trimming cost V 1 base and J 13 bases, with 25 bases left between them. The CDR3 DNA follows: TGTGCCAGCAGCTTAGGCTCCCGACAGGAGAGCTCATTCTTACTGTTTTTT. Translation gives CASSLGSRQESSFLLFF.

This clonotype was counted only a few times. The chain is built from TRBV20-1 and TRBJ1-2; no reliable D call. The CDR3 covers 15 residues. Germline V gene data show CDR1 as DFQATT and CDR2 as SNEGSKA (reference sequence). V was pared by 0 bases and J by 2 bases, with 13 bases between. For the CDR3, the DNA is TGCAGTGCTAGAGATAATCCAACGGCAAACTATGGCTACACCTTC. It encodes CSARDNPTANYGYTF.

The V call is TRBV6-2 or TRBV6-3, the J call TRBJ2-7, with TRBD1 identical over 9 bases. V trimming: 8 bases; J trimming: 6 bases; junction bases outside the gene matches: 2. CDR3 length equals 11 residues. CDR1 is MNHEY, CDR2 SVGEGT, per germline. The CDR3 region is CASGQGSEQYF. For the CDR3, the DNA is TGTGCCAGCGGACAGGGGTCCGAGCAGTACTTC.

This clonotype has a handful of counts. V and J are TRBV3-1 and TRBJ2-5; 8 bases fit TRBD1. J was trimmed by 4 bases and V by 3 bases; bases with no gene match: 19. The CDR3 length is 19 residues. Germline V gene data show CDR1 as LGHDT and CDR2 as YNNKEL (reference sequence). The CDR3 loop reads CASSHRQGRPARGRETQYF. Written as DNA, the CDR3 is TGTGCCAGCAGCCACCGACAGGGGCGCCCGGCCCGGGGCAGAGAGACCCAGTACTTC.

This clonotype was seen a single time. J is TRBJ1-2 and V is TRBV20-1; no firm D call. The germline V and J ends were trimmed by 3 bases and 0 bases, with 14 bases remaining between them. The CDR3 sequence is 15 residues long. Germline loops: CDR1 DFQATT, CDR2 SNEGSKA (reference sequence). This chain's CDR3 is CSARKPPDPNYGYTF. CDR3 sequence (DNA): TGCAGTGCTAGGAAACCCCCGGATCCTAACTATGGCTACACCTTC.